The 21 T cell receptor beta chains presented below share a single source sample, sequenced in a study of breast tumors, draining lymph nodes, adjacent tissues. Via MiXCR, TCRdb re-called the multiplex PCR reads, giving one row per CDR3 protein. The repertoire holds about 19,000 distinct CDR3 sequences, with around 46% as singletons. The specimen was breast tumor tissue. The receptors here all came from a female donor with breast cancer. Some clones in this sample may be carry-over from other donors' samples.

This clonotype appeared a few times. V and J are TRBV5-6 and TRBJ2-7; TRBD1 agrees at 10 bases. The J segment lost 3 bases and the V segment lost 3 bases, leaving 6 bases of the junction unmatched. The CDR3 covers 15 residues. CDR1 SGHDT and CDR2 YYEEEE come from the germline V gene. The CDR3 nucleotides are TGTGCCAGCAGCTCGTTGGGACAGGGGAACTACGAGCAGTACTTC. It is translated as CASSSLGQGNYEQYF.

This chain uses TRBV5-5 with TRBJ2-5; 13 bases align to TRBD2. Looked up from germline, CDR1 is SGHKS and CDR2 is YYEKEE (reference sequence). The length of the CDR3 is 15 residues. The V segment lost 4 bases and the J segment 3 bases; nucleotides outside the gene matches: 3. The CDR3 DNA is TGTGCCAGCAGCCCGGGGACTAGCGGGGAAGAGACCCAGTACTTC. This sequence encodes CASSPGTSGEETQYF.

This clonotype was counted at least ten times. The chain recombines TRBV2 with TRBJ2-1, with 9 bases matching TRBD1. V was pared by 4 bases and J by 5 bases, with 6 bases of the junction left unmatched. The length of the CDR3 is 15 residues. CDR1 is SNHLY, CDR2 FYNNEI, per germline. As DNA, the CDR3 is TGTGCCAGCAGTGGGGGGACAGGGCGACACAATGAGCAGTTCTTC. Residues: CASSGGTGRHNEQFF.

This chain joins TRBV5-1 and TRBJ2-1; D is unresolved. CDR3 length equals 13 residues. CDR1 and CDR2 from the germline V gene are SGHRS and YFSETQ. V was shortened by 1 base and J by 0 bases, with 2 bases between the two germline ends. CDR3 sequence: CASSLFSYNEQFF. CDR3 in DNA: TGCGCCAGCAGCTTGTTCTCCTACAATGAGCAGTTCTTC.

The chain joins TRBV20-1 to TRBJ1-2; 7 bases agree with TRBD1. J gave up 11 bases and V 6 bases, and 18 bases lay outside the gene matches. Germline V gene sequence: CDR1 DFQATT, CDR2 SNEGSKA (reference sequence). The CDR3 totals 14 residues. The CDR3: CSATDRCSAGGYTF. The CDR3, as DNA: TGCAGTGCGACGGACAGGTGCTCAGCGGGGGGATACACCTTC.

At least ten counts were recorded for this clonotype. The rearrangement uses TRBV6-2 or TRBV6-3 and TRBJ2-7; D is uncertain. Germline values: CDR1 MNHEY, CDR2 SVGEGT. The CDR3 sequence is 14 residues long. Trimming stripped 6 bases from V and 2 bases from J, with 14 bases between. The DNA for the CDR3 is TGTGCCAGCAGACCTCTTGGATCGGCCTACGAGCAGTACTTC. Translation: CASRPLGSAYEQYF.

The CDR3 region is CASSQLAGSSYEQYF. The CDR3 bases are TGTGCCAGCAGCCAACTAGCGGGGAGCTCCTACGAGCAGTACTTC. This sequence joins TRBV4-2 and TRBJ2-7, with TRBD2 identical over 9 bases. Germline CDR1 is LGHNA and CDR2 is YNFKEQ. The CDR3 spans 15 residues. J lost 0 bases, V lost 2 bases, and 2 bases had no gene match.

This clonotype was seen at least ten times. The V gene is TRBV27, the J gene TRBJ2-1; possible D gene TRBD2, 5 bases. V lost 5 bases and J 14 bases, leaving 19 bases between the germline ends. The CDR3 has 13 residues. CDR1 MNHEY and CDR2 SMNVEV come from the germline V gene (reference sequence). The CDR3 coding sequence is TGTGCCAGCAGTCAATTTGGCGGATGGGGAGAGTTCTTC. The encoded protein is CASSQFGGWGEFF.

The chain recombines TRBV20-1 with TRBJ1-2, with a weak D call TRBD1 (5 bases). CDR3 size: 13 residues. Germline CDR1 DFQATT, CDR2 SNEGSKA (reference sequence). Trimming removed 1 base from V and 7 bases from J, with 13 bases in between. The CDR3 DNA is TGCAGTGCTAGAGGAGGGGCAGAGGGTGGCTACACCTTC. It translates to CSARGGAEGGYTF.

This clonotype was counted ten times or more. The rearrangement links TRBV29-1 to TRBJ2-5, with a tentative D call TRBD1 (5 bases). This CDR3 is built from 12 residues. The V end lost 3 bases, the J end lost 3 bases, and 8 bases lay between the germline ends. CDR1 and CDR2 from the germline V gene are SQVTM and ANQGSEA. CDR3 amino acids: CSVEGREETQYF. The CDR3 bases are TGCAGCGTTGAGGGCAGGGAAGAGACCCAGTACTTC.

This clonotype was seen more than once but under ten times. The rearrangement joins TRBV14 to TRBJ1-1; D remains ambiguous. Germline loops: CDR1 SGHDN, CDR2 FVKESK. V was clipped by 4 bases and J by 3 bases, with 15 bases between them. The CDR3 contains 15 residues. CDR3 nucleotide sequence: TGTGCCAGCAGCCCGTATAGGTCCCAGGACACTGAAGCTTTCTTT. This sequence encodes CASSPYRSQDTEAFF.

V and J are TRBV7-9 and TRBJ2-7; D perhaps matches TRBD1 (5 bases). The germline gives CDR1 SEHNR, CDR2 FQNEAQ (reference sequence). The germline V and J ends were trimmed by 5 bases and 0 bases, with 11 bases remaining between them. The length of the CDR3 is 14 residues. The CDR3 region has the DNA TGTGCCAGCAGCCAAGGACATAACTCCTACGAGCAGTACTTC. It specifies CASSQGHNSYEQYF.

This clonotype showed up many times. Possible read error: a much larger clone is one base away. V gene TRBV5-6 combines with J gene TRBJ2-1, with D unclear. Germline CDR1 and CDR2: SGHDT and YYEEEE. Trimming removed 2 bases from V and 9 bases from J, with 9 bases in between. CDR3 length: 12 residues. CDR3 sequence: CASSFLTTEQFF. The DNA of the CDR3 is TGTGCCAGCAGCTTTCTGACCACTGAGCAGTTCTTC.

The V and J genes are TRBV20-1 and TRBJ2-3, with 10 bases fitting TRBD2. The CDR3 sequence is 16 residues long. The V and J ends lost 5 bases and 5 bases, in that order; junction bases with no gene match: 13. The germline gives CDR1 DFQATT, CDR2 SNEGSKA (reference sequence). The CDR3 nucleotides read TGCAGTGCTGGCCTCCATAGCGGGAGGATAGGAGATACGCAGTATTTT. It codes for CSAGLHSGRIGDTQYF.

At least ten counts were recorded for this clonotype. Here the CDR3 DNA reads TGTGCCAGACAAGCGGGAGGGTACAATGAGCAGTTCTTC. Encoded protein: CARQAGGYNEQFF. V is TRBV2 and J is TRBJ2-1, with 10 bases matching TRBD2. The germline gives CDR1 SNHLY, CDR2 FYNNEI. CDR3 size: 13 residues. With 9 bases clipped from V and 4 bases from J, the junction kept 3 bases outside the gene matches.

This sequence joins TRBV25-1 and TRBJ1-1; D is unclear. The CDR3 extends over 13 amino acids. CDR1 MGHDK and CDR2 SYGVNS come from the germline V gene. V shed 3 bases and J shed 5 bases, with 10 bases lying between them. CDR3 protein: CASSDRYMTEAFF. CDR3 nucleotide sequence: TGTGCCAGCAGTGACCGGTATATGACTGAAGCTTTCTTT.

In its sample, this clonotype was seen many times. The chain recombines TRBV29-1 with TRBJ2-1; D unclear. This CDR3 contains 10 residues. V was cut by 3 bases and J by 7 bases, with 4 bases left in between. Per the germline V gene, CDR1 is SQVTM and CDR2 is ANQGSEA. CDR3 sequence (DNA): TGCAGCGTTGAGGGTAATGAGCAGTTCTTC. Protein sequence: CSVEGNEQFF.

The CDR3 nucleotides are TGTGCCACCAGCAGAGGAGGGACTAGCGGGGAAGAGACCCAGTACTTC. Residues: CATSRGGTSGEETQYF. The chain employs TRBV15 and TRBJ2-5, with 13 bases that match TRBD2. Germline V lookup: CDR1 LNHNV, CDR2 YYDKDF (reference sequence). The CDR3 extends over 16 amino acids. After removal of 1 base from V and 3 bases from J, the junction contained 2 bases not matched to a gene.

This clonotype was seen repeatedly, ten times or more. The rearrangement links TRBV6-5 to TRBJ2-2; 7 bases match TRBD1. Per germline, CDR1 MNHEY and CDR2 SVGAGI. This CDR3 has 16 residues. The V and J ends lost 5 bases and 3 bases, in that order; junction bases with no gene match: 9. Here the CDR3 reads CASSQTRDSYTGELFF. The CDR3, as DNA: TGTGCCAGCAGTCAGACCCGGGACAGTTACACCGGGGAGCTGTTTTTT.

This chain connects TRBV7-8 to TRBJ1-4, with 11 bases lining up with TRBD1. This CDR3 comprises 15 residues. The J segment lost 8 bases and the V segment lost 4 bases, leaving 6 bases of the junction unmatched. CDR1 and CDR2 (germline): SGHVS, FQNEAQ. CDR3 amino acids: CASSSRTGGDEKLFF. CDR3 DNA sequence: TGTGCCAGCAGCTCAAGGACAGGGGGCGACGAAAAACTGTTTTTT.

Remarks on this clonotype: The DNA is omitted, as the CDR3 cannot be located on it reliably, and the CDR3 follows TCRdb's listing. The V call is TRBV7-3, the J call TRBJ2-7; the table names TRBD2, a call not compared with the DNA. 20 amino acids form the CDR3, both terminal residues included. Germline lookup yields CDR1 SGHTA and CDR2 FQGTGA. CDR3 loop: CASSFYICSARLAGVNEQYF.